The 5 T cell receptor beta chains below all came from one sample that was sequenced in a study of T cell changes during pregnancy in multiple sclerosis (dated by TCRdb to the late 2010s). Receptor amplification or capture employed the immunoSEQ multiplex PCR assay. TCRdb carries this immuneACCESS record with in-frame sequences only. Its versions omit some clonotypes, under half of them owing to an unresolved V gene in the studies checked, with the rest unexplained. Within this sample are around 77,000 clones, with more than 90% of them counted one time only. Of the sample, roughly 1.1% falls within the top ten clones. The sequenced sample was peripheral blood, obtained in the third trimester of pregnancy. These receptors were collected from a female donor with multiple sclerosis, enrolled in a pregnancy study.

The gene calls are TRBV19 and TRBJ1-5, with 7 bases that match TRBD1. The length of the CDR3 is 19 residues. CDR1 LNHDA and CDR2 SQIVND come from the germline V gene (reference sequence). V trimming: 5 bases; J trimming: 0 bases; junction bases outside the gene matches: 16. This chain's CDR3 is CASSPRDRLLKDSNQPQHF. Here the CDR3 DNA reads TGTGCCAGTAGTCCCCGGGACAGACTATTGAAAGATAGCAATCAGCCCCAGCATTTT.

The CDR3 nucleotides are TGTGCCTGGAGGCGGACTAGCGGGAGCAATGAGCAGTTCTTC. Its translation is CAWRRTSGSNEQFF. The chain uses TRBV30 and TRBJ2-1, with 13 bases lining up with TRBD2. The CDR3 loop spans 14 amino acids. V lost 3 bases to trimming and J lost 6 bases; unmatched junction nucleotides: 2. The V gene's germline CDR1 is GTSNPN and CDR2 SVGIG (reference sequence).

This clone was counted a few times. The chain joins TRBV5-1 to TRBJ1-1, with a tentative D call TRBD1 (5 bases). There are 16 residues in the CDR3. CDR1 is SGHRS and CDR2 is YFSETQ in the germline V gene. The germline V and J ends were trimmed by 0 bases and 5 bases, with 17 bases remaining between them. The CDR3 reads CASSLGQGGSWTEAFF. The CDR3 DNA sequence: TGCGCCAGCAGCTTGGGGCAGGGAGGTTCGTGGACTGAAGCTTTCTTT.

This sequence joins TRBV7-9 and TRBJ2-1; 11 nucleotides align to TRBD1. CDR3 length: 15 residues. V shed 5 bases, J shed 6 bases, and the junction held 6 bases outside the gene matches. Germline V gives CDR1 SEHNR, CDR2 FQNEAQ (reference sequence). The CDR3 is CASSTGQGVSNEQFF. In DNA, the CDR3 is TGTGCCAGCAGCACGGGACAGGGGGTGAGCAATGAGCAGTTCTTC. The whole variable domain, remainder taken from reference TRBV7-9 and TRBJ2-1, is DTGVSQNPRHKITKRGQNVTFRCDPISEHNRLYWYRQTLGQGPEFLTYFQNEAQLEKSRLLSDRFSAERPKGSFSTLEIQRTEQGDSAMYLCASSTGQGVSNEQFFGPGTRLTVL.

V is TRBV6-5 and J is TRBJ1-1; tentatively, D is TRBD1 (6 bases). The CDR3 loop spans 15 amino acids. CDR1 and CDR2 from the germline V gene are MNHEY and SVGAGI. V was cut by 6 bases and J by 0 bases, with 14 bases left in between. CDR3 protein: CASRIEAGVNTEAFF. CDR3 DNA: TGTGCCAGCAGGATCGAGGCAGGGGTGAACACTGAAGCTTTCTTT.